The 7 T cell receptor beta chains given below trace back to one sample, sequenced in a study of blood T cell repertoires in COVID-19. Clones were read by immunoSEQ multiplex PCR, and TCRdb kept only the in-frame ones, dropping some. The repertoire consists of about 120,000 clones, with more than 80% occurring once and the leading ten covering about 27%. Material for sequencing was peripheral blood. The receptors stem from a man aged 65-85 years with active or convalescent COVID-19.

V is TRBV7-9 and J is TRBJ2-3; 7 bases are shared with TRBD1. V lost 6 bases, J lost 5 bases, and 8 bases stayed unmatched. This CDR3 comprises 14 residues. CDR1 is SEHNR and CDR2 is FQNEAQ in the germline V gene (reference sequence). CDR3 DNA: TGTGCCAGCAGATCAGGGCAGGGGGTAGATACGCAGTATTTT. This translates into CASRSGQGVDTQYF.

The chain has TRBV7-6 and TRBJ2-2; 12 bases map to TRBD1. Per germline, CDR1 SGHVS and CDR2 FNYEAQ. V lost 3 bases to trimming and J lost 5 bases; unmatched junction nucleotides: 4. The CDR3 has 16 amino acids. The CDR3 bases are TGTGCCAGCAGCTTTGGGACAGGGGGCCTAACCGGGGAGCTGTTTTTT. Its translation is CASSFGTGGLTGELFF.

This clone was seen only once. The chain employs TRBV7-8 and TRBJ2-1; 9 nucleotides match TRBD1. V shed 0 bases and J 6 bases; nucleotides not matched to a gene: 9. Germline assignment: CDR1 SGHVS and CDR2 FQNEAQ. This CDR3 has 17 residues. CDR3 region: CASSLARGTGIANEQFF. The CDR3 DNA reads TGTGCCAGCAGCTTAGCGCGGGGGACAGGGATAGCCAATGAGCAGTTCTTC. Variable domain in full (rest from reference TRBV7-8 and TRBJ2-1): GAGVSQSPRYKVAKRGQDVALRCDPISGHVSLFWYQQALGQGPEFLTYFQNEAQLDKSGLPSDRFFAERPEGSVSTLKIQRTQQEDSAVYLCASSLARGTGIANEQFFGPGTRLTVL.

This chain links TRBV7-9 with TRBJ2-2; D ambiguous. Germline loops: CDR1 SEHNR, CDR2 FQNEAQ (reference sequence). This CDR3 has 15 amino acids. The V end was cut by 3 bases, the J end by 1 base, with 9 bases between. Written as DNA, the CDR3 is TGTGCCAGCAGCTTTAGGAGTTTGAACACCGGGGAGCTGTTTTTT. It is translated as CASSFRSLNTGELFF.

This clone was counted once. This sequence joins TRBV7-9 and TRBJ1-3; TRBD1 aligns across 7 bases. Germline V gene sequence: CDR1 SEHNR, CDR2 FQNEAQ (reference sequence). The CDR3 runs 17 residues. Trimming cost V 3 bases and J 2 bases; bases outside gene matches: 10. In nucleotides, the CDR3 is TGTGCCAGCAGCTTCGGTTTAGGGGGCGAAGCTGGAAACACCATATATTTT. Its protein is CASSFGLGGEAGNTIYF.

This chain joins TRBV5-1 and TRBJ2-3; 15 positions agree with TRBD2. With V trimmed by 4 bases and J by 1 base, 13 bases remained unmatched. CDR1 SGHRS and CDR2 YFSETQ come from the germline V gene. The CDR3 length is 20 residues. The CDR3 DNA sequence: TGCGCCAGCAGCCGGAGACGGGGACTAGCGGGAGGAAGTGGCACAGATACGCAGTATTTT. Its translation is CASSRRRGLAGGSGTDTQYF.

CDR3 amino acids: CASSLGGAGYTF. CDR3 nucleotide sequence: TGTGCCAGCAGCTTAGGGGGGGCTGGCTACACCTTC. The chain uses TRBV5-6 and TRBJ1-2; tentative D call: TRBD1 (6 bases). This CDR3 is 12 amino acids long. V was trimmed by 2 bases and J by 7 bases, leaving 9 bases between them. Germline lookup yields CDR1 SGHDT and CDR2 YYEEEE.